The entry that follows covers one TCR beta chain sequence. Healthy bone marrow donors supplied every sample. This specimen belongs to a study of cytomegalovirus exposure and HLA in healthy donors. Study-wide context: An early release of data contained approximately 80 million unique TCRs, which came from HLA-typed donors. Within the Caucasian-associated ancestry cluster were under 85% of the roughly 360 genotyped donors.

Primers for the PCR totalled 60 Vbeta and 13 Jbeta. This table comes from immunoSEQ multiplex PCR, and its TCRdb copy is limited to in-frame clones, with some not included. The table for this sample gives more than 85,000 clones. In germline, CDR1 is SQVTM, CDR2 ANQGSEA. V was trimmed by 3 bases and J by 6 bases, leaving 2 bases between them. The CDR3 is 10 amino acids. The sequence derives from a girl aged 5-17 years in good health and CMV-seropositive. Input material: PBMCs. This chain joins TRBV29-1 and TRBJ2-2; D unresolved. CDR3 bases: TGCAGCGTTGACGCCGGGGAGCTGTTTTTT. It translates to CSVDAGELFF.